Shown below are 29 T cell receptor beta chains from a single sample sequenced in a study of memory CD4+ T cells and cytomegalovirus serostatus. The sort gate was single viable CD3+CD4+CD8-CD45RO+ cells for memory CD4+ T cells. Libraries were prepared by immunoSEQ multiplex PCR; TCRdb keeps only in-frame clonotypes and omits some of them. The sample holds roughly 60,000 clones, approximately 77% seen once. Sequenced: memory CD4+ T cells from blood. The receptors derive from an adult in good health and CMV-seronegative.

V is TRBV6-1 and J is TRBJ2-2, with a tentative D call TRBD1 (6 bases). There are 16 residues in the CDR3. Germline-derived CDR1 and CDR2 are MNHNS and SASEGT. With 3 bases removed from V and 2 bases from J, the gap between germline ends came to 13 bases. CDR3 sequence (DNA): TGTGCCAGCAGTGACCCGGGACATACCAACACCGGGGAGCTGTTTTTT. This codes for CASSDPGHTNTGELFF.

The chain carries TRBV4-1 and TRBJ1-2; TRBD1 might be the D (5 bases). The CDR3 spans 18 residues. V lost 0 bases, J lost 0 bases, and 17 bases lay in between. The germline gives CDR1 MGHRA, CDR2 YSYEKL. For the CDR3, the DNA is TGCGCCAGCAGCCAAGATCGGGGACGGTTAGCCCCTAACTATGGCTACACCTTC. Amino acids: CASSQDRGRLAPNYGYTF.

This clone showed up just once. The V gene is TRBV18, the J gene TRBJ2-1; TRBD1 matches 7 bases. There are 13 residues in the CDR3. Germline V lookup: CDR1 KGHSH, CDR2 LQKENI. V lost 6 bases and J lost 5; bases outside the gene matches: 4. CDR3 sequence (DNA): TGTGCCAGCTCCCGGGACAGCAACAATGAGCAGTTCTTC. Protein sequence: CASSRDSNNEQFF.

This clone was detected a few times. The V call is TRBV4-2, the J call TRBJ2-3; TRBD2 matches 12 bases. Germline loops: CDR1 LGHNA, CDR2 YNFKEQ. The CDR3 loop spans 19 amino acids. J gave up 2 bases and V 1 base, and 10 bases lay outside the gene matches. The CDR3 DNA is TGTGCCAGCAGCCAAGCGGGACTAGCGGGCCTGGGGCCCACAGATACGCAGTATTTT. Protein: CASSQAGLAGLGPTDTQYF.

The chain recombines TRBV6-4 with TRBJ1-6; D not certain. Germline loops: CDR1 MRHNA, CDR2 SNTAGT. Trimming shortened V by 2 bases and J by 9 bases, and 17 bases separated the two germline ends. The CDR3 runs to 16 residues. CDR3 loop: CASSDPRGSRISPLHF. The CDR3 DNA is TGTGCCAGCAGTGACCCACGCGGGAGTAGGATTTCACCCCTCCACTTT.

The rearrangement uses TRBV7-8 and TRBJ1-6, with a possible D match to TRBD1 (5 bases). CDR3 length: 12 residues. CDR1 is SGHVS, CDR2 FQNEAQ, per germline. Trimming stripped 5 bases from V and 7 bases from J, with 6 bases between. CDR3 DNA: TGTGCCAGCAGCCGACAGAATTCACCCCTCCACTTT. Translation: CASSRQNSPLHF.

The chain employs TRBV30 and TRBJ2-7, with 9 bases aligning to TRBD2. The V segment lost 0 bases and the J segment 3 bases; nucleotides outside the gene matches: 0. This CDR3 has 13 amino acids. CDR1 is GTSNPN and CDR2 is SVGIG in the germline V gene (reference sequence). CDR3 sequence: CAWSVAGGYEQYF. The CDR3 nucleotides read TGTGCCTGGAGTGTAGCGGGGGGCTACGAGCAGTACTTC.

The chain uses TRBV7-2 and TRBJ2-7; 7 positions match TRBD2. V shed 1 base, J shed 5 bases, and the junction held 5 bases outside the gene matches. The CDR3 spans 14 residues. Germline CDR1 SGHTA, CDR2 FQGNSA. CDR3 nucleotides: TGTGCCAGCAGCTTAGTCCCGCGGGGGAACGAGCAGTACTTC. This codes for CASSLVPRGNEQYF.

This chain connects TRBV28 to TRBJ2-5; TRBD1 aligns across 9 bases. V trimming: 7 bases; J trimming: 3 bases; junction bases outside the gene matches: 12. This CDR3 region has 16 residues. Per the germline V gene, CDR1 is MDHEN and CDR2 is SYDVKM. The CDR3 nucleotides read TGTGCCAGCACCAAAAACCCGACAGGGGGTAAAGAGACCCAGTACTTC. It yields the protein CASTKNPTGGKETQYF. Looking up the rest from reference TRBV28 and TRBJ2-5 gives the full variable domain: DVKVTQSSRYLVKRTGEKVFLECVQDMDHENMFWYRQDPGLGLRLIYFSYDVKMKEKGDIPEGYSVSREKKERFSLILESASTNQTSMYLCASTKNPTGGKETQYFGPGTRLLVL.

The genes are TRBV5-5 and TRBJ1-2, with 9 bases that match TRBD1. Germline V gene lookup returns CDR1 SGHKS and CDR2 YYEKEE (reference sequence). V lost 3 bases and J lost 7; bases outside the gene matches: 7. This CDR3 has 14 residues. The CDR3 sequence: CASSSDRGEPGYTF. CDR3 nucleotides: TGTGCCAGCAGCTCGGACAGGGGAGAGCCTGGCTACACCTTC.

This clone was found once. The genes are TRBV7-9 and TRBJ1-1; D call uncertain. Deletions cut 6 bases from V and 1 base from J, with 12 bases between. CDR3 size: 14 residues. CDR1 and CDR2 from the germline V gene are SEHNR and FQNEAQ (reference sequence). In DNA, the CDR3 is TGTGCCAGCAGTTACCAAAGGCCGAACACTGAAGCTTTCTTT. Translating it yields CASSYQRPNTEAFF.

V gene TRBV7-2 combines with J gene TRBJ2-3, with 10 bases fitting TRBD2. This CDR3 has 16 residues. In germline, CDR1 is SGHTA, CDR2 FQGNSA. Trimming cost V 5 bases and J 3 bases; bases outside gene matches: 8. The CDR3, as DNA: TGTGCCAGCAGCCTCCAAGCGGGAGGGGGGACAGATACGCAGTATTTT. This translates into CASSLQAGGGTDTQYF. The whole variable domain, filled in from reference TRBV7-2 and TRBJ2-3, reads GAGVSQSPSNKVTEKGKDVELRCDPISGHTALYWYRQSLGQGLEFLIYFQGNSAPDKSGLPSDRFSAERTGGSVSTLTIQRTQQEDSAVYLCASSLQAGGGTDTQYFGPGTRLTVL.

This clone was observed a handful of times. The chain employs TRBV11-3 and TRBJ2-1; 7 positions agree with TRBD2. The CDR3 totals 14 residues. The germline CDR1 and CDR2 sequences are SGHNT and YENEEA. The trim removed 8 bases at V and 2 bases at J, leaving 6 bases unmatched. The CDR3 here is CASGAGAPYNEQFF. DNA for the CDR3: TGTGCCAGCGGGGCGGGAGCCCCCTACAATGAGCAGTTCTTC.

The chain has TRBV5-6 and TRBJ1-2; D gene ambiguous. Trimming pared 1 base from V and 3 bases from J, leaving 10 bases between. This CDR3 is built from 14 residues. Germline CDR1 reads SGHDT; CDR2 reads YYEEEE. Written as DNA, the CDR3 is TGTGCCAGCAGCTTGATCGGCAGTGACTATGGCTACACCTTC. This sequence encodes CASSLIGSDYGYTF.

V is TRBV27 and J is TRBJ1-5; unclear D gene. Germline V gene lookup returns CDR1 MNHEY and CDR2 SMNVEV (reference sequence). This CDR3 spans 13 amino acids. The V gene lost 7 bases and the J gene lost 0 bases, with 7 bases spanning the gap. The CDR3 DNA reads TGTGCCAGCATTGACTATAGCAATCAGCCCCAGCATTTT. Translated: CASIDYSNQPQHF.

The chain recombines TRBV27 with TRBJ2-7; possibly TRBD1 or TRBD2 for D (5 bases each). CDR1 MNHEY and CDR2 SMNVEV come from the germline V gene (reference sequence). Trimming took off 5 bases at V and 0 bases at J, with 11 bases between the two ends. This CDR3 contains 14 residues. The CDR3 DNA is TGTGCCAGCAGTAAACCGGGACGCTCCTACGAGCAGTACTTC. Residues: CASSKPGRSYEQYF.

The chain combines TRBV6-1 with TRBJ1-2; the match to TRBD1 covers 7 bases. CDR1 is MNHNS and CDR2 is SASEGT in the germline V gene. This CDR3 spans 16 amino acids. J gave up 2 bases and V 3 bases, and 9 bases lay outside the gene matches. CDR3 in amino acids: CASSDWGTDANYGYTF. The CDR3 DNA reads TGTGCCAGCAGTGATTGGGGGACAGACGCGAACTATGGCTACACCTTC.

This chain connects TRBV19 to TRBJ2-4, with D perhaps matching TRBD1 or TRBD2 (5 bases each). The CDR3 consists of 15 residues. The ends were cut back, 4 bases at V and 3 bases at J, with 13 bases in the middle. Germline-derived CDR1 and CDR2 are LNHDA and SQIVND (reference sequence). CDR3 in DNA: TGTGCCAGTAGTAAGTTTGGGGACGTCAAAAACATTCAGTACTTC. Its protein product is CASSKFGDVKNIQYF. Looking up the rest from reference TRBV19 and TRBJ2-4 gives the full variable domain: DGGITQSPKYLFRKEGQNVTLSCEQNLNHDAMYWYRQDPGQGLRLIYYSQIVNDFQKGDIAEGYSVSREKKESFPLTVTSAQKNPTAFYLCASSKFGDVKNIQYFGAGTRLSVL.

The chain recombines TRBV29-1 with TRBJ1-2; 7 positions agree with TRBD1. The ends lost 3 bases at V and 6 bases at J; junction bases unmatched: 10. This CDR3 region has 14 residues. Germline loops: CDR1 SQVTM, CDR2 ANQGSEA. DNA for the CDR3: TGCAGCGTTGAGGAAGGGGGCTTGGGGAATGGCTACACCTTC. This codes for CSVEEGGLGNGYTF.

The V and J genes are TRBV5-4 and TRBJ2-1; D remains ambiguous. The CDR3 extends over 14 amino acids. Germline V CDR1 and CDR2: SGHNT, YYREEE (reference sequence). V lost 1 base and J lost 5, with 10 bases in between. The CDR3 here is CASSLSRPNNEQFF. The CDR3 nucleotides are TGTGCCAGCAGCTTGTCTAGGCCCAACAATGAGCAGTTCTTC.

On this clone itself: Its ends do not fully match the called genes, so a read error is possible. The rearrangement uses TRBV5-6 and TRBJ1-5; D may be TRBD1 (6 bases). Germline CDR1 reads SGHDT; CDR2 reads YYEEEE. The CDR3 sequence is 14 residues long. The CDR3 sequence: CASSLGHGNQPQHF. The CDR3 DNA is TGTGCCAGCAGTTTGGGACACGGGAATCAGCCCCAGCATTTT.

The rearrangement uses TRBV28 and TRBJ1-5, with TRBD1 identical over 10 bases. Looked up from germline, CDR1 is MDHEN and CDR2 is SYDVKM. V lost 3 bases to trimming and J lost 2 bases; unmatched junction nucleotides: 13. The CDR3 runs 19 residues. CDR3 sequence: CASSFFTGTGEVRNQPQHF. The CDR3, as DNA: TGTGCCAGCAGTTTTTTTACCGGGACAGGGGAAGTGCGCAATCAGCCCCAGCATTTT. Combining the CDR3 with reference TRBV28 and TRBJ1-5 gives the whole variable domain DVKVTQSSRYLVKRTGEKVFLECVQDMDHENMFWYRQDPGLGLRLIYFSYDVKMKEKGDIPEGYSVSREKKERFSLILESASTNQTSMYLCASSFFTGTGEVRNQPQHFGDGTRLSIL.

V usage is TRBV10-3 and J usage is TRBJ1-1; D is perhaps TRBD1 (5 bases). CDR3 length equals 14 residues. The germline V gene encodes CDR1 ENHRY and CDR2 SYGVKD. V lost 4 bases and J lost 1, with 10 bases in between. CDR3 sequence: CAISAWGGNTEAFF. The CDR3 nucleotides are TGTGCCATCAGTGCGTGGGGGGGGAACACTGAAGCTTTCTTT.

The CDR3 sequence is CASIPRLGTSINTQYF. DNA of the CDR3: TGTGCCAGCATCCCTAGGTTAGGGACTAGTATAAATACGCAGTATTTT. The chain uses TRBV28 and TRBJ2-3; 8 bases match TRBD2. CDR1 and CDR2 (germline): MDHEN, SYDVKM. The CDR3 is made up of 16 amino acids. Unmatched junction bases numbered 16, after V lost 7 bases and J lost 7 bases.

This CDR3 is CASSESGLGSAGELFF. Here the CDR3 DNA reads TGCGCCAGCAGTGAGTCGGGACTAGGGAGCGCCGGGGAGCTGTTTTTT. The V call is TRBV10-1, the J call TRBJ2-2; TRBD2 aligns across 8 bases. Germline V lookup: CDR1 WNHNN, CDR2 SYGVQD (reference sequence). J lost 6 bases, V lost 0 bases, and 6 bases had no gene match. This CDR3 is built from 16 residues.

This clone was observed a few times. The J gene is TRBJ1-5, the V gene TRBV30, with D maybe TRBD1 (6 bases). Deletions cut 0 bases from V and 0 bases from J, with 12 bases between. CDR1 and CDR2 from the germline V gene are GTSNPN and SVGIG (reference sequence). The CDR3 extends over 16 amino acids. CDR3 sequence: CAWSVGGLLSNQPQHF. As DNA, the CDR3 is TGTGCCTGGAGTGTGGGGGGCCTACTTAGCAATCAGCCCCAGCATTTT.

The V call is TRBV20-1, the J call TRBJ1-1, with 8 positions matching TRBD1. CDR1 and CDR2 from the germline V gene are DFQATT and SNEGSKA (reference sequence). The V gene end was trimmed by 3 bases and the J gene end by 10 bases; junction bases not matched to a gene: 4. The CDR3 runs 11 residues. CDR3: CSARTGARAFF. The CDR3 coding sequence is TGCAGTGCTAGGACAGGGGCAAGAGCTTTCTTT.

This sequence joins TRBV19 and TRBJ1-5; D is uncertain. The V end lost 4 bases, the J end lost 5 bases, and 15 bases lay between the germline ends. This CDR3 is 15 amino acids long. The V gene's germline CDR1 is LNHDA and CDR2 SQIVND (reference sequence). CDR3 region: CASSRNRAPDQPQHF. Written as DNA, the CDR3 is TGTGCCAGTAGTAGAAACCGGGCCCCTGATCAGCCCCAGCATTTT.

The chain couples TRBV4-3 to TRBJ1-2; tentatively, D is TRBD1 (6 bases). The CDR3 is made up of 14 amino acids. Germline CDR1 LGHNA, CDR2 YSLEER. The ends were cut back, 6 bases at V and 4 bases at J, with 15 bases in the middle. The CDR3 DNA reads TGCGCCAGCAGTAGACAGGACGGCAGCTATGGCTACACCTTC. Translation gives CASSRQDGSYGYTF.